This record looks at one T cell receptor (beta chain) sequence and its context. What it recognizes is unknown. The data originate from a study of T cell repertoires in cytomegalovirus infection. TCRdb processed the reads anew with MiXCR; each CDR3 protein has one entry. The sample yields some 800,000 distinct CDR3 sequences, 25% to 30% seen once. Germline V gene sequence: CDR1 MNHNY, CDR2 SVGAGI (reference sequence). Trimming took 7 bases from V and 6 from J, leaving 15 bases between them. This CDR3 has 13 amino acids. Source: cultured CD8+ T cells from PBMCs, taken from culture after CMV antigen stimulation. This chain joins TRBV6-6 and TRBJ1-2, with no clear D. The source of this sequence is a human donor in good health (CMV status not recorded). Some clones in this sample may be carry-over from other donors' samples. This CDR3 reads CASTPVITDGYTF. CDR3 DNA: TGTGCCAGCACCCCGGTAATTACGGATGGCTACACCTTC.